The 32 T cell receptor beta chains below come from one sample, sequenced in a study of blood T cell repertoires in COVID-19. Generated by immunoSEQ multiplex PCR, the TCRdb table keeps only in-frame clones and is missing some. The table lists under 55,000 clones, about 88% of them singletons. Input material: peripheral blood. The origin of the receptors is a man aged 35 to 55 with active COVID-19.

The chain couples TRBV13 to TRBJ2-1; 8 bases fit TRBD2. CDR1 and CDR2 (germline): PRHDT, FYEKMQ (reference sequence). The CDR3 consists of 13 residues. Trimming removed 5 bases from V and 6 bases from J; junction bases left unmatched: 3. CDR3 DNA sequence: TGTGCCAGCAGCGCCGGGACTAGCAATGAGCAGTTCTTC. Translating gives CASSAGTSNEQFF.

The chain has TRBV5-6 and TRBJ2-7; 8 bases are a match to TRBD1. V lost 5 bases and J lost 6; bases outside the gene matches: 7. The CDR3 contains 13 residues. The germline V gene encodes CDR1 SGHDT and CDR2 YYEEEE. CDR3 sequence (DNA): TGTGCCAGCAGGACCCCAGGGGGCGCCGAGCAGTACTTC. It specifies CASRTPGGAEQYF.

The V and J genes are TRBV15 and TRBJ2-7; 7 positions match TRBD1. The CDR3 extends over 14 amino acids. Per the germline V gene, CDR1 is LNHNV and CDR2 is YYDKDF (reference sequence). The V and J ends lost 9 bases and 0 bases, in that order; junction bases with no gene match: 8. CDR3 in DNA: TGTGCCACTTCGGGACAGTCCTTCTCCTACGAGCAGTACTTC. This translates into CATSGQSFSYEQYF.

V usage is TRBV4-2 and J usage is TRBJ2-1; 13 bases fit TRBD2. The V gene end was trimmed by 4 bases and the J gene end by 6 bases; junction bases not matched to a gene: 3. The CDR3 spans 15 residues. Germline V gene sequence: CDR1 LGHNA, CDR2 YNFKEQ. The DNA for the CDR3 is TGTGCCAGCAGCCTTAGACTAGCGGGAGGCAATGAGCAGTTCTTC. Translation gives CASSLRLAGGNEQFF.

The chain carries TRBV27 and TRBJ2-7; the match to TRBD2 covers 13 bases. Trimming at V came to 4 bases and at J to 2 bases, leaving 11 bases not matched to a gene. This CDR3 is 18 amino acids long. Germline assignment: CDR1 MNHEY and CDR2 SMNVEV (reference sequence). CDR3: CASSSPPGLAGKAYEQYF. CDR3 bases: TGTGCCAGCAGTTCCCCTCCGGGACTAGCGGGGAAAGCCTACGAGCAGTACTTC.

The CDR3 loop reads CASSPGTGLMNTEAFF. The CDR3 bases are TGTGCCAGCAGTCCCGGGACAGGGCTTATGAACACTGAAGCTTTCTTT. The chain has TRBV27 and TRBJ1-1, with 9 positions matching TRBD1. The CDR3 is made up of 16 amino acids. The J segment lost 0 bases and the V segment lost 5 bases, leaving 7 bases of the junction unmatched. Per the germline V gene, CDR1 is MNHEY and CDR2 is SMNVEV (reference sequence).

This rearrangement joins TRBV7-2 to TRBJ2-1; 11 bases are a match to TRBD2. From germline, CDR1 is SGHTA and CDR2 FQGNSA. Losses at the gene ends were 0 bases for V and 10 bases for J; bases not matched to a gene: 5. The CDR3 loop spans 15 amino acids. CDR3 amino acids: CASSLASGRAKEQFF. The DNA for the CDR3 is TGTGCCAGCAGCTTAGCTAGCGGGAGGGCCAAAGAGCAGTTCTTC. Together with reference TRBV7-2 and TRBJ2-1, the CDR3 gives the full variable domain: GAGVSQSPSNKVTEKGKDVELRCDPISGHTALYWYRQSLGQGLEFLIYFQGNSAPDKSGLPSDRFSAERTGGSVSTLTIQRTQQEDSAVYLCASSLASGRAKEQFFGPGTRLTVL.

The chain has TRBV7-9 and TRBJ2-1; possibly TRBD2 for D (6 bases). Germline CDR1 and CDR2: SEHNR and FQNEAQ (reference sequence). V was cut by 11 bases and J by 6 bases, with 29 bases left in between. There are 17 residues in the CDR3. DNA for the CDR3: TGTGCCGGAGGCTCCTTCCCTAGCGAGATGGGGGGCAATGAGCAGTTCTTC. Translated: CAGGSFPSEMGGNEQFF.

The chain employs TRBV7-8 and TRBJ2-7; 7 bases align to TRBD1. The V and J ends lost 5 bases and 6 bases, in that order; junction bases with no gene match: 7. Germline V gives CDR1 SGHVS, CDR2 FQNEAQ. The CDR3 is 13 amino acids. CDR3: CASSTSTGTEQYF. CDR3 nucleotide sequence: TGTGCCAGCAGCACCTCGACAGGGACCGAGCAGTACTTC.

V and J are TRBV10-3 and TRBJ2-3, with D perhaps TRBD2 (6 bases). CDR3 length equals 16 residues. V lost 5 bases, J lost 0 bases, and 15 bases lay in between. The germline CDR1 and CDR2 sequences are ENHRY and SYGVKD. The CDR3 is CAISQGRGTSTDTQYF. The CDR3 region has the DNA TGTGCCATCAGTCAGGGACGGGGGACTAGCACAGATACGCAGTATTTT.

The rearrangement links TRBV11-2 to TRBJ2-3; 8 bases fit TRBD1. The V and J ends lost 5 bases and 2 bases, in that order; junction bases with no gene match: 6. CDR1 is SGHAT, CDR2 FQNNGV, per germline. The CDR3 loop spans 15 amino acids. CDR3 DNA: TGTGCCAGCAGCCGGACAGGGCTTAACACAGATACGCAGTATTTT. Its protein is CASSRTGLNTDTQYF.

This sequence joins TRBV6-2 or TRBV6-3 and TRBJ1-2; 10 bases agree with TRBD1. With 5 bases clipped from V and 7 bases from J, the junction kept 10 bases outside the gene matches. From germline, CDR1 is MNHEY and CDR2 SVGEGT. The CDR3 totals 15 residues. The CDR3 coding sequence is TGTGCCAGCAGTACGACAGGGGGCGCGATTAGTGGCTACACCTTC. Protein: CASSTTGGAISGYTF.

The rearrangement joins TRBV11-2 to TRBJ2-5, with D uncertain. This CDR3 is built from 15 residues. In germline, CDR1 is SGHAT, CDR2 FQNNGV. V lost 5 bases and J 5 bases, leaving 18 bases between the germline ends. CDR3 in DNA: TGTGCCAGCAGCACCCTCAGGATGGGTGGGGAGACCCAGTACTTC. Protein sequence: CASSTLRMGGETQYF. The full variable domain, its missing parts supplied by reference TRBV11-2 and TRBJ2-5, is EAGVAQSPRYKIIEKRQSVAFWCNPISGHATLYWYQQILGQGPKLLIQFQNNGVVDDSQLPKDRFSAERLKGVDSTLKIQPAKLEDSAVYLCASSTLRMGGETQYFGPGTRLLVL.

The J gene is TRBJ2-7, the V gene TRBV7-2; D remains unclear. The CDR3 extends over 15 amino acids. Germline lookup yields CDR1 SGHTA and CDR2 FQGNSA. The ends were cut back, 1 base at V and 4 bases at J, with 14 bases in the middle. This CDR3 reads CASSLVASPGYEQYF. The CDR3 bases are TGTGCCAGCAGCTTAGTGGCCAGCCCCGGGTACGAGCAGTACTTC. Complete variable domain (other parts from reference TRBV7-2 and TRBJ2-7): GAGVSQSPSNKVTEKGKDVELRCDPISGHTALYWYRQSLGQGLEFLIYFQGNSAPDKSGLPSDRFSAERTGGSVSTLTIQRTQQEDSAVYLCASSLVASPGYEQYFGPGTRLTVT.

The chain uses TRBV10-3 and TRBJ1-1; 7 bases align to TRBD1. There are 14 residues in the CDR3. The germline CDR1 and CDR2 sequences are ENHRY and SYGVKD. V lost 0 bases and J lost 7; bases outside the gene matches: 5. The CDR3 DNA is TGTGCCATCAGTGAGTCGTTAGGGGGCGATGAAGCTTTCTTT. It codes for CAISESLGGDEAFF.

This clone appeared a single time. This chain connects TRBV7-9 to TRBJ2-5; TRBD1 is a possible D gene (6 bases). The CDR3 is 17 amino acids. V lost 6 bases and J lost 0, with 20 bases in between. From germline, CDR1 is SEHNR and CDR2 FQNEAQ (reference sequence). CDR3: CASSNLHREGNQETQYF. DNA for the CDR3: TGTGCCAGCAGTAATTTACACAGGGAAGGGAACCAAGAGACCCAGTACTTC.

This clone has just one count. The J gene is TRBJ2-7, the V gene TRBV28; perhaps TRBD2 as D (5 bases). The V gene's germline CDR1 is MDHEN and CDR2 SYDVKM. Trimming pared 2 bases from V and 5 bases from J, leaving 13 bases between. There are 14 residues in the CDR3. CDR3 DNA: TGTGCCAGCAGTTTAGAGGGAGTAAATAACGAGCAGTACTTC. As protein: CASSLEGVNNEQYF.

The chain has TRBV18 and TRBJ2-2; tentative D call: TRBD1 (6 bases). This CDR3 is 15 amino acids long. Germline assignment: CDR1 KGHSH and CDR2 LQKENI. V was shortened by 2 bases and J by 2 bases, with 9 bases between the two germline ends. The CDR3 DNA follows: TGTGCCAGCTCACCAGGGACACCAAACACCGGGGAGCTGTTTTTT. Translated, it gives CASSPGTPNTGELFF.

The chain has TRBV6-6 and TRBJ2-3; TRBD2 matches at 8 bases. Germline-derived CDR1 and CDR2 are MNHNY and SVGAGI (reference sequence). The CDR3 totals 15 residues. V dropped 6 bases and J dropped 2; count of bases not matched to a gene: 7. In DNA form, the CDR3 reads TGTGCCAGCAGCCCAACTAGCGGCGTCACAGATACGCAGTATTTT. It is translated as CASSPTSGVTDTQYF.

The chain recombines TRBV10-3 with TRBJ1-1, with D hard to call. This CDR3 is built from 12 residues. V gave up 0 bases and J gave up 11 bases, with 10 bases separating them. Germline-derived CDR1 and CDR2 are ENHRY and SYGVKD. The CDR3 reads CAISESREDAFF. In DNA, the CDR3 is TGTGCCATCAGTGAGTCTCGGGAGGACGCTTTCTTT.

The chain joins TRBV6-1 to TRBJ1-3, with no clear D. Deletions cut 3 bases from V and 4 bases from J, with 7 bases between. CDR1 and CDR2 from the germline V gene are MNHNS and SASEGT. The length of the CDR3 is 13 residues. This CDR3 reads CASSEALGNTIYF. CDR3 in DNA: TGTGCCAGCAGTGAGGCATTGGGAAACACCATATATTTT.

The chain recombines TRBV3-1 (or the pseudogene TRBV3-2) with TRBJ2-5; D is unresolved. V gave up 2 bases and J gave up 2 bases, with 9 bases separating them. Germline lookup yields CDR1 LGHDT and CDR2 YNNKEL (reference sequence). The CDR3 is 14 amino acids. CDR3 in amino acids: CASSQSASQETQYF. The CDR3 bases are TGTGCCAGCAGCCAATCCGCCAGTCAAGAGACCCAGTACTTC.

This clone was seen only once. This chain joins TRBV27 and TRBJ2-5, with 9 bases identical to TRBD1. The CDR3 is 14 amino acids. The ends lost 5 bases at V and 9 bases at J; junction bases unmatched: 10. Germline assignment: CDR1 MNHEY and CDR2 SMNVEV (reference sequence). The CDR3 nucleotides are TGTGCCAGCAGTCCGGGACAGGGTCGGGGTGCCCAGTACTTC. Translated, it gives CASSPGQGRGAQYF.

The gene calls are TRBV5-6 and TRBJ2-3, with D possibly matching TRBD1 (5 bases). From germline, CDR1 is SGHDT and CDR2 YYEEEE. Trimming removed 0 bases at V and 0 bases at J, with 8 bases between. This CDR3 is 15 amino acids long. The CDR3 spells CASSLVWGSTDTQYF. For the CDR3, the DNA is TGTGCCAGCAGCTTGGTGTGGGGCAGCACAGATACGCAGTATTTT. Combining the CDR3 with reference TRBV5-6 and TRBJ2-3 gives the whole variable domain DAGVTQSPTHLIKTRGQQVTLRCSPKSGHDTVSWYQQALGQGPQFIFQYYEEEERQRGNFPDRFSGHQFPNYSSELNVNALLLGDSALYLCASSLVWGSTDTQYFGPGTRLTVL.

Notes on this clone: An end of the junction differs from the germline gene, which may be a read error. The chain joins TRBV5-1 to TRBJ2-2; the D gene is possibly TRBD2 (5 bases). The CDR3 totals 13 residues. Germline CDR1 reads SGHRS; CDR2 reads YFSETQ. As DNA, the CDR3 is TGCGCCAGCAGTGCACTGAACACCGGGGAGCCGTTTTTT. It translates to CASSALNTGEPFF. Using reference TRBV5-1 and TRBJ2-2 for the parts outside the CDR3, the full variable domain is KAGVTQTPRYLIKTRGQQVTLSCSPISGHRSVSWYQQTPGQGLQFLFEYFSETQRNKGNFPGRFSGRQFSNSRSEMNVSTLELGDSALYLCASSALNTGEPFFGEGSRLTVL.

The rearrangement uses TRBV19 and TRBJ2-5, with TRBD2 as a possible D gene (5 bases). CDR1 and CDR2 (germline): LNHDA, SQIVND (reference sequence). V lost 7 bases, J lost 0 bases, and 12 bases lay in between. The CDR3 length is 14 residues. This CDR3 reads CASKSRGYQETQYF. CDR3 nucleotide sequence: TGTGCCAGTAAATCGCGAGGGTACCAAGAGACCCAGTACTTC.

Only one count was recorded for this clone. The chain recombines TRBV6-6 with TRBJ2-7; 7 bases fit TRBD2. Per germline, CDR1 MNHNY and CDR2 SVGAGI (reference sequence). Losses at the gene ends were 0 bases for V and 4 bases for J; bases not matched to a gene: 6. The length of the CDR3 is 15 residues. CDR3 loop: CASSYSRESSYEQYF. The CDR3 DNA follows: TGTGCCAGCAGTTACTCGCGGGAGAGCTCTTACGAGCAGTACTTC.

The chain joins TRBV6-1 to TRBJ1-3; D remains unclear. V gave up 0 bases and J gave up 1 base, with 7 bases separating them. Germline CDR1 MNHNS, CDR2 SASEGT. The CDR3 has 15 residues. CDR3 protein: CASSEASRSGNTIYF. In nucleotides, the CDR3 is TGTGCCAGCAGTGAAGCTTCCAGGTCTGGAAACACCATATATTTT.

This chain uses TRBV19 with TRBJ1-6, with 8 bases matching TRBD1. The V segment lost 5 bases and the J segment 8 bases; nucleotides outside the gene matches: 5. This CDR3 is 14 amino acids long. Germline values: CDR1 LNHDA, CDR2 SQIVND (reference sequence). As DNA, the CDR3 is TGTGCCAGTAGTGAGGACAGGGAAGATTCACCCCTCCACTTT. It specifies CASSEDREDSPLHF.

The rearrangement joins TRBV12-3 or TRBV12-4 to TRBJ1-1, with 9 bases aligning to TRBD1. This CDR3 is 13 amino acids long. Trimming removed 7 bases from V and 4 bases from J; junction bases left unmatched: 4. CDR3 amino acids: CASTRDRVTEAFF. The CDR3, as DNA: TGTGCCAGCACCAGGGACAGGGTCACTGAAGCTTTCTTT.

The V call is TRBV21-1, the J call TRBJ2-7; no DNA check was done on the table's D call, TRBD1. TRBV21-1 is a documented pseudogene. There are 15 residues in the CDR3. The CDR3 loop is CASSKKGGQFYEQYF. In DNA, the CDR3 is TGTGCCAGCAGCAAAAAGGGGGGACAGTTCTACGAGCAGTACTTC.

CDR3 loop: CASSGSIGTGEAFF. CDR3 coding DNA: TGTGCCAGTAGTGGTTCGATTGGGACAGGGGAGGCTTTCTTT. The V and J genes are TRBV19 and TRBJ1-1; 10 bases align to TRBD1. Unmatched junction bases numbered 11, after V lost 5 bases and J lost 11 bases. Per the germline V gene, CDR1 is LNHDA and CDR2 is SQIVND (reference sequence). This CDR3 has 14 residues.